Below, one TCR beta chain is given with its context. Its antigen is as yet unknown. This sample was taken from a study of T cell repertoires in cytomegalovirus infection. Turning to the study itself: Used in the study were CMV epitopes, some recently identified and HLA-C-restricted, others well-studied and HLA-B-restricted. Public TCR beta signature analysis indicated the presence of both CMV infection and matching HLA type.

One entry per CDR3 protein, called by TCRdb with MiXCR from the reads. Of a few hundred thousand distinct CDR3 sequences listed, approximately 40% were seen once; the top ten hold about 48%. The sequence derives from a human donor in good health (CMV status not recorded). Some clones in this sample may be carry-over from other donors' samples. Sample: cultured PBMCs, taken from culture after CMV antigen stimulation.

CDR3 nucleotide sequence: TGTGCCAGCAGCCAAGATCTAAGGAGTCGGGAGACCCAGTACTTC. This gives the protein CASSQDLRSRETQYF. This sequence joins TRBV4-2 and TRBJ2-5, with D unresolved. The CDR3 extends over 15 amino acids. Trimming pared 0 bases from V and 5 bases from J, leaving 13 bases between. From germline, CDR1 is LGHNA and CDR2 YNFKEQ.